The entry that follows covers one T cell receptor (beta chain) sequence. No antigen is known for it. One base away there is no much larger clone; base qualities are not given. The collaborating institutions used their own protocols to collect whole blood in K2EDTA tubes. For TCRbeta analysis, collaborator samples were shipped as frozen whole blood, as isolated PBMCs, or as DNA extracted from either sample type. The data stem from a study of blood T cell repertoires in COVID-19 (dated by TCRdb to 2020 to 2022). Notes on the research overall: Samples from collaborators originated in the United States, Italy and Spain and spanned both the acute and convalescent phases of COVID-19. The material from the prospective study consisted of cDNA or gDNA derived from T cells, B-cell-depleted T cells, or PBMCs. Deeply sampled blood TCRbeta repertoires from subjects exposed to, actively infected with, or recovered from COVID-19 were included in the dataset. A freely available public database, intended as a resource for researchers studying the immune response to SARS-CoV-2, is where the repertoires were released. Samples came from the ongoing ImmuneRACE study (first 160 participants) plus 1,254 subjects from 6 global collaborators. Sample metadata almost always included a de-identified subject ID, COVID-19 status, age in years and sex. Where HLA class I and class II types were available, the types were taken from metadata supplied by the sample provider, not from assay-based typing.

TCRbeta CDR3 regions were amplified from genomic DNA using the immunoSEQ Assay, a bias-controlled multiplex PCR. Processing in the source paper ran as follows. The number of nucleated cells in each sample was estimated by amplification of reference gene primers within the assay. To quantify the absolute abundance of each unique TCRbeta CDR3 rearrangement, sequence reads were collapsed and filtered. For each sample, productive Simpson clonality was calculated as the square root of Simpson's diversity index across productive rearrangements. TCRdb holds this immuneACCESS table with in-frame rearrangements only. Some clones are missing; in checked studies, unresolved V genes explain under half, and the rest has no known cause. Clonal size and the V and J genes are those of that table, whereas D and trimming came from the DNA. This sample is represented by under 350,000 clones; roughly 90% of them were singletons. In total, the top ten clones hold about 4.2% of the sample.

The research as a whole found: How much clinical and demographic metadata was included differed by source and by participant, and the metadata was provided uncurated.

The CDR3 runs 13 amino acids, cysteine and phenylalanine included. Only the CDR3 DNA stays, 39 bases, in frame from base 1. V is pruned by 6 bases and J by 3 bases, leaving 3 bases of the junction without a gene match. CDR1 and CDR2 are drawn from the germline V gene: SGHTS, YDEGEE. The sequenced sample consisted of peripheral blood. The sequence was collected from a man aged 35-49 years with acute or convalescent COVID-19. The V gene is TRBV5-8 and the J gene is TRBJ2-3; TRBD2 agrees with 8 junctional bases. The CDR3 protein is CASTGGETDTQYF. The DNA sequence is TGTGCCAGCACCGGGGGGGAGACAGATACGCAGTATTTT.